These 3 T cell receptor beta chains share one sample of origin, sequenced in a study of response to subunit inactivated influenza vaccine. Using its own MiXCR run on the RT-PCR reads, TCRdb lists one record per CDR3 protein. This table holds fewer than 800,000 distinct CDR3 sequences, around 14% found once. The input for sequencing was PBMCs from blood, taken roughly 13 days after vaccination. The receptors here all came from a man aged 50 to 59 who received an inactivated influenza vaccine.

The V call is TRBV7-2, the J call TRBJ2-1, with 8 nucleotides matching TRBD2. This CDR3 region has 15 residues. Losses at the gene ends were 0 bases for V and 7 bases for J; bases not matched to a gene: 5. Germline assignment: CDR1 SGHTA and CDR2 FQGNSA. CDR3 nucleotide sequence: TGTGCCAGCAGCTTAGCGGTGGTAGCGGGAAATGAGCAGTTCTTC. It specifies CASSLAVVAGNEQFF.

J is TRBJ2-2 and V is TRBV7-6; weak D call: TRBD2 (6 bases). With 1 base removed from V and 1 base from J, the gap between germline ends came to 10 bases. CDR1 and CDR2 from the germline V gene are SGHVS and FNYEAQ. The CDR3 runs 16 residues. The CDR3 DNA reads TGTGCCAGCAGCTTAGTTGGCGGGGTGAACACCGGGGAGCTGTTTTTT. Encoded protein: CASSLVGGVNTGELFF.

This clonotype was seen a few times. The gene calls are TRBV5-6 and TRBJ2-1; D is unclear. V was cut by 7 bases and J by 5 bases, with 7 bases left in between. This CDR3 region has 11 residues. Looked up from germline, CDR1 is SGHDT and CDR2 is YYEEEE. The CDR3 spells CASRRDNEQFF. As DNA, the CDR3 is TGTGCCAGCCGTCGGGACAATGAGCAGTTCTTC.